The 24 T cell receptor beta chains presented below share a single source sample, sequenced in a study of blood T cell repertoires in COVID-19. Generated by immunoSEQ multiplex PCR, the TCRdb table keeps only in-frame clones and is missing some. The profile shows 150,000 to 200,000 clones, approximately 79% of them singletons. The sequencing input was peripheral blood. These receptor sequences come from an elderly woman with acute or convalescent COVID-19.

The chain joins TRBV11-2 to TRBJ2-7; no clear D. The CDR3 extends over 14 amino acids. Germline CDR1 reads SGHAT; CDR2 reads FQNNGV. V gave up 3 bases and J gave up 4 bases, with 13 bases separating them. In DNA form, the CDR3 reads TGTGCCAGCAGCTTCTCCAGAGGAGTGTACGAGCAGTACTTC. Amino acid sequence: CASSFSRGVYEQYF. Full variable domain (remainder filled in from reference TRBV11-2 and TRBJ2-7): EAGVAQSPRYKIIEKRQSVAFWCNPISGHATLYWYQQILGQGPKLLIQFQNNGVVDDSQLPKDRFSAERLKGVDSTLKIQPAKLEDSAVYLCASSFSRGVYEQYFGPGTRLTVT.

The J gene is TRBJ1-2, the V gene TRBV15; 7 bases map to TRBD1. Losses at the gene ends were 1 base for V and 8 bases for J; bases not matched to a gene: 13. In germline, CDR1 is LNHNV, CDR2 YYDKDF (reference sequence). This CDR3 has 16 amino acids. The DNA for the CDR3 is TGTGCCACCAGCAGAGTTAACTTCAGGGGGTCTAAGGGCTACACCTTC. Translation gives CATSRVNFRGSKGYTF.

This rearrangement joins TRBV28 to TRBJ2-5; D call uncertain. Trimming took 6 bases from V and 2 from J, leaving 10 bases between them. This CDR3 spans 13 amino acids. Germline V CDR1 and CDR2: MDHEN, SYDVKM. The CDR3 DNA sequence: TGTGCCAGCAGCCCCGACGGGCAAGAGACCCAGTACTTC. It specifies CASSPDGQETQYF.

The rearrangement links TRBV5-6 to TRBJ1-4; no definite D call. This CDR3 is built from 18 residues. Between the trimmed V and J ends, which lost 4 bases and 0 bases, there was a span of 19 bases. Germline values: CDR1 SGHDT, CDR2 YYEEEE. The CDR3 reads CASSTTRQTLATNEKLFF. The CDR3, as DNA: TGTGCCAGCAGCACCACCCGTCAGACTCTAGCAACTAATGAAAAACTGTTTTTT.

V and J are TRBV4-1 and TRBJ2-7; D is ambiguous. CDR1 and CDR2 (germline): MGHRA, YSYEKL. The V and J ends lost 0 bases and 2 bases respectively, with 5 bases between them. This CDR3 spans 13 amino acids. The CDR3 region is CASSQEAPYEQYF. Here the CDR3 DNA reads TGCGCCAGCAGCCAAGAAGCTCCCTACGAGCAGTACTTC.

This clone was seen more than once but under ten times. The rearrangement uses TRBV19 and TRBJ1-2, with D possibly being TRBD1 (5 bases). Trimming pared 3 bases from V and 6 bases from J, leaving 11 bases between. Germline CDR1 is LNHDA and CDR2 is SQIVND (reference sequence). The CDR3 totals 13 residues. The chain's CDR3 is CASSMGGHNGYTF. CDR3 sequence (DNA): TGTGCCAGTAGTATGGGGGGTCACAATGGCTACACCTTC.

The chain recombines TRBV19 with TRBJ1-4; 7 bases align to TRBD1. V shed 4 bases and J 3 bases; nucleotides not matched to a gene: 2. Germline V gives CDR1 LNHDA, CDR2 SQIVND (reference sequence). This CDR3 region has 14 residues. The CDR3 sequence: CASSTTGANEKLFF. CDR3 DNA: TGTGCCAGTAGTACAACAGGGGCTAATGAAAAACTGTTTTTT.

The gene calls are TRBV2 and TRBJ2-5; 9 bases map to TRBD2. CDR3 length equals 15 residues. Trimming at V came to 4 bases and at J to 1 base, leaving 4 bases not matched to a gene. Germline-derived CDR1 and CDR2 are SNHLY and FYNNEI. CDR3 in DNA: TGTGCCAGCAGTGGCGGGGGGGGGTCCCAAGAGACCCAGTACTTC. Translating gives CASSGGGGSQETQYF.

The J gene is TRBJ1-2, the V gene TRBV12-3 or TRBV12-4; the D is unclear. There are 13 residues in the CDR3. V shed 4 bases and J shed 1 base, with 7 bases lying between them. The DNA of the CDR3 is TGTGCCAGCAGTTCCTTGAGTAACTATGGCTACACCTTC. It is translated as CASSSLSNYGYTF.

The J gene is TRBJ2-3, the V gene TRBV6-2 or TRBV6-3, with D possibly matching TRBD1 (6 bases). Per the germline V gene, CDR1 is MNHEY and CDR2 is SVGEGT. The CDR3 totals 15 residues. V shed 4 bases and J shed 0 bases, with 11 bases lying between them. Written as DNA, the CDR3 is TGTGCCAGCAGTTTGTTTACAGGGAGCACAGATACGCAGTATTTT. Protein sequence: CASSLFTGSTDTQYF.

CDR3 residues: CASLQGVTGELFF. CDR3 coding DNA: TGTGCCAGCCTGCAGGGGGTTACCGGGGAGCTGTTTTTT. This chain uses TRBV19 with TRBJ2-2; 7 nucleotides match TRBD1. Trimming at V came to 9 bases and at J to 5 bases, leaving 6 bases not matched to a gene. The CDR3 consists of 13 residues. Germline V gives CDR1 LNHDA, CDR2 SQIVND (reference sequence). The full variable domain, with the rest looked up from reference TRBV19 and TRBJ2-2, is DGGITQSPKYLFRKEGQNVTLSCEQNLNHDAMYWYRQDPGQGLRLIYYSQIVNDFQKGDIAEGYSVSREKKESFPLTVTSAQKNPTAFYLCASLQGVTGELFFGEGSRLTVL.

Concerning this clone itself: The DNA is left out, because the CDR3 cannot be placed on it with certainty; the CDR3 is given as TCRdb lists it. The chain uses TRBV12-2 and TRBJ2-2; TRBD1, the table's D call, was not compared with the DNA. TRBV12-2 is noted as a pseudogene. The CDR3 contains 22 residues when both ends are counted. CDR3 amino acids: CASRFTPVGTGTNLANTGELFF.

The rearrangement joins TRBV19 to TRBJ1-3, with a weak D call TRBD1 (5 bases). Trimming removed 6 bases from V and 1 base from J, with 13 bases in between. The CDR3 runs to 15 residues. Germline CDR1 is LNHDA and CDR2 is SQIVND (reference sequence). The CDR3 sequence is CASRLAGRSGNTIYF. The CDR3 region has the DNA TGTGCCAGTAGGCTAGCAGGGAGGTCTGGAAACACCATATATTTT. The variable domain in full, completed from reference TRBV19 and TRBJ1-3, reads DGGITQSPKYLFRKEGQNVTLSCEQNLNHDAMYWYRQDPGQGLRLIYYSQIVNDFQKGDIAEGYSVSREKKESFPLTVTSAQKNPTAFYLCASRLAGRSGNTIYFGEGSWLTVV.

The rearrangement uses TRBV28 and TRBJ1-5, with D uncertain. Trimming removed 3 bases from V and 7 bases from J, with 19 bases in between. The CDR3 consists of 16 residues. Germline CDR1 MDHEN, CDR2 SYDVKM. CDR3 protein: CASSFNVGRPGQPQHF. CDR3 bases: TGTGCCAGCAGTTTTAACGTGGGCAGGCCCGGACAGCCCCAGCATTTT.

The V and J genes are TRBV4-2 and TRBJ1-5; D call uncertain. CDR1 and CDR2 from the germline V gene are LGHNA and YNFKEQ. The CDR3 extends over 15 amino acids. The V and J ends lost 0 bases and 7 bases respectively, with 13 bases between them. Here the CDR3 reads CASSQDYSGVQPQHF. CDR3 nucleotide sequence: TGTGCCAGCAGCCAAGATTACAGCGGGGTCCAGCCCCAGCATTTT.

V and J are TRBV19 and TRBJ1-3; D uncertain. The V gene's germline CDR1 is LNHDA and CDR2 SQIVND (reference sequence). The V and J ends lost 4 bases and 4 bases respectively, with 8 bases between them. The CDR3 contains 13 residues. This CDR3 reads CASSTAGGNTIYF. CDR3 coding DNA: TGTGCCAGTAGTACGGCGGGGGGAAACACCATATATTTT.

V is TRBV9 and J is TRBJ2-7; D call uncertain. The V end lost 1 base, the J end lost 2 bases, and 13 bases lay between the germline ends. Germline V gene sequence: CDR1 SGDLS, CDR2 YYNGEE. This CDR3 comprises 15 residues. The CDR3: CASSVTPQNPYEQYF. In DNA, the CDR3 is TGTGCCAGCAGCGTAACTCCCCAAAACCCCTACGAGCAGTACTTC. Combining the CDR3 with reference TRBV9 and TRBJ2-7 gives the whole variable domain DSGVTQTPKHLITATGQRVTLRCSPRSGDLSVYWYQQSLDQGLQFLIQYYNGEERAKGNILERFSAQQFPDLHSELNLSSLELGDSALYFCASSVTPQNPYEQYFGPGTRLTVT.

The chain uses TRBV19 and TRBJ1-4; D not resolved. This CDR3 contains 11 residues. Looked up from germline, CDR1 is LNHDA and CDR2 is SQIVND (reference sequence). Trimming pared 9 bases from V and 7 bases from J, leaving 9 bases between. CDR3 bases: TGTGCCAGCCTCTACCTTGAAAAACTGTTTTTT. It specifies CASLYLEKLFF.

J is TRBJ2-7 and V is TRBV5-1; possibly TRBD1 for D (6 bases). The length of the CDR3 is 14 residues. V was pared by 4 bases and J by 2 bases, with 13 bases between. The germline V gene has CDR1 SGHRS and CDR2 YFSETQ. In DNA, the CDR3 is TGCGCCAGCAGCAATGTACAGGGCACCTACGAGCAGTACTTC. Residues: CASSNVQGTYEQYF.

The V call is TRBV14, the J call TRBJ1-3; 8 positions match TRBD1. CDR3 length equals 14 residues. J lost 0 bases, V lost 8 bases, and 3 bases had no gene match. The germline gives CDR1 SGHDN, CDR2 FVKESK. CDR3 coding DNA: TGTGCCAGCGGGACAGGCCTCTCTGGAAACACCATATATTTT. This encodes CASGTGLSGNTIYF.

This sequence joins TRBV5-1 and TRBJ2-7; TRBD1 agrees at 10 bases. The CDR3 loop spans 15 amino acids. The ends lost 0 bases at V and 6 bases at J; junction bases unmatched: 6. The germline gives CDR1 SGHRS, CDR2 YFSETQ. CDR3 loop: CASSLAGTGESEQYF. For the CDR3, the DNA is TGCGCCAGCAGCTTGGCCGGGACAGGGGAATCCGAGCAGTACTTC.

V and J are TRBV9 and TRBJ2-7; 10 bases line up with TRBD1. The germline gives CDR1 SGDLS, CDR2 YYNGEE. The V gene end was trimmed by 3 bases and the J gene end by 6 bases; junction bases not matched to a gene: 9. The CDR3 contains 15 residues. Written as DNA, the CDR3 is TGTGCCAGCAGCGATAGACAGGGGGCGGGTGGCGAGCAGTACTTC. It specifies CASSDRQGAGGEQYF.

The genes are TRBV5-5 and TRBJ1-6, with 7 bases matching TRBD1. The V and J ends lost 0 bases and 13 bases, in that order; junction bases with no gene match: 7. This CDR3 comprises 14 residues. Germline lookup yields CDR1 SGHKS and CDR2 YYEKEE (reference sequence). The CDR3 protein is CASSLDRGIDPLHF. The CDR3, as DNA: TGTGCCAGCAGCTTGGACAGGGGCATCGATCCCCTCCACTTT.

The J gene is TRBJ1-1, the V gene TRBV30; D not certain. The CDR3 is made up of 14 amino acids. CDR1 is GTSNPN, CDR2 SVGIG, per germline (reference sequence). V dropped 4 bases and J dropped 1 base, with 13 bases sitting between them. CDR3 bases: TGTGCCTGGAATCATGGGAGGACGAACACTGAAGCTTTCTTT. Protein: CAWNHGRTNTEAFF.